This record covers a single TCR beta chain. These data belong to a study of blood T cell repertoires in COVID-19. The protocol was immunoSEQ multiplex PCR, while the TCRdb copy is restricted to in-frame clones and leaves out a portion. Among 300,000 or so clones, around 88% were seen once, and the ten largest hold approximately 1.5%. The CDR3 has 18 residues. Germline loops: CDR1 SGHTA, CDR2 FQGTGA. The trim removed 5 bases at V and 2 bases at J, leaving 9 bases unmatched. V usage is TRBV7-3 and J usage is TRBJ2-6, with 10 bases fitting TRBD1. This clonotype originated in a woman aged 50 to 60 with acute or convalescent COVID-19. Sequencing was done on a sample of peripheral blood. The CDR3 coding sequence is TGTGCCAGCAGCCAACTGACAGGGGGCGCAGCTGGGGCCAACGTCCTGACTTTC. The encoded protein is CASSQLTGGAAGANVLTF.